This T cell receptor beta chain originates from a study of T cell changes during pregnancy in multiple sclerosis. TCRdb's copy holds only in-frame clones and misses some; the assay was immunoSEQ multiplex PCR. The data contain 35,000 to 40,000 clones, around 92% of them singletons. The CDR3 covers 15 residues. V shed 1 base and J 3 bases; nucleotides not matched to a gene: 6. Germline V gene data show CDR1 as SGHRS and CDR2 as YFSETQ. The chain couples TRBV5-1 to TRBJ2-7; 8 nucleotides line up with TRBD1. The sample was CD4+ T cells from peripheral blood mononuclear cells, taken in the third trimester of pregnancy. This TCR was recovered from a female donor with multiple sclerosis, enrolled in a pregnancy study. The CDR3: CASSLLDRENYEQYF. In DNA, the CDR3 is TGCGCCAGCAGCTTGCTGGACAGGGAGAACTACGAGCAGTACTTC.